Sequencing of this T cell receptor (beta chain) was carried out in a study of T cells in localized non-small cell lung cancer. The assay was immunoSEQ multiplex PCR, and TCRdb's table has in-frame clones only and misses some. The sample lists approximately 31,000 clones; roughly 90% were seen once. This CDR3 has 17 residues. Trimming cost V 4 bases and J 6 bases; bases outside gene matches: 12. The germline V gene encodes CDR1 SGHAT and CDR2 FQNNGV. The V and J genes are TRBV11-2 and TRBJ2-2; TRBD1 matches 9 bases. This clonotype originated in a man between 40 and 69 years old with stage III lung adenocarcinoma. Material: peripheral blood mononuclear cells, obtained before any cancer treatment. CDR3 nucleotide sequence: TGTGCCAGCAGCTACCGAGGACAGGGGTCAGGGTCCGGGGAGCTGTTTTTT. Residues: CASSYRGQGSGSGELFF. The full variable domain, its missing parts supplied by reference TRBV11-2 and TRBJ2-2, is EAGVAQSPRYKIIEKRQSVAFWCNPISGHATLYWYQQILGQGPKLLIQFQNNGVVDDSQLPKDRFSAERLKGVDSTLKIQPAKLEDSAVYLCASSYRGQGSGSGELFFGEGSRLTVL.